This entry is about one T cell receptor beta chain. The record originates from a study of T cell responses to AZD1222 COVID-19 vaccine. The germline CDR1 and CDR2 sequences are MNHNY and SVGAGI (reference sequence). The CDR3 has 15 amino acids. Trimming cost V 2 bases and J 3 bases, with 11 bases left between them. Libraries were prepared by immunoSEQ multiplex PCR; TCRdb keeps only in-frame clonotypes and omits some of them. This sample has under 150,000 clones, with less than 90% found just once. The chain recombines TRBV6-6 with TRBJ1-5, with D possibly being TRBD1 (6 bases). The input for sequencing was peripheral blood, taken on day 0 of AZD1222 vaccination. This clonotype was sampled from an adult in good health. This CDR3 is CASSYTQGSNQPQHF. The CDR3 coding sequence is TGTGCCAGCAGTTACACACAGGGATCCAATCAGCCCCAGCATTTT.